The 20 T cell receptor beta chains listed next were all sequenced from one sample in a study of cytomegalovirus exposure and HLA in healthy donors. The primer mix had 60 Vbeta and 13 Jbeta primers. Profiling relied on immunoSEQ multiplex PCR, and the TCRdb table lists in-frame clones only, not all of them. Recorded for this sample: about 160,000 clones. Sequenced input: PBMCs. The receptors were sampled from a man aged 30 to 45 in good health and CMV-seronegative.

V usage is TRBV9 and J usage is TRBJ1-3; D is possibly TRBD1 (5 bases). CDR1 and CDR2 (germline): SGDLS, YYNGEE. CDR3 size: 14 residues. Trimming pared 4 bases from V and 0 bases from J, leaving 8 bases between. The CDR3 here is CASSLGRSGNTIYF. The CDR3 DNA sequence: TGTGCCAGCAGCTTGGGGCGCTCTGGAAACACCATATATTTT.

The chain is built from TRBV5-1 and TRBJ1-2, with D possibly TRBD1 on 5 matching bases. CDR3 length: 15 amino acids. V lost 1 base and J lost 8, with 18 bases in between. Germline values: CDR1 SGHRS, CDR2 YFSETQ. The CDR3 protein is CASSLSVEGAGGYTF. The CDR3 nucleotides read TGCGCCAGCAGCTTGTCGGTGGAAGGGGCCGGGGGCTACACCTTC.

V is TRBV25-1 and J is TRBJ1-1; the D gene is possibly TRBD1 (6 bases). Germline CDR1 and CDR2: MGHDK and SYGVNS. The CDR3 spans 13 residues. V dropped 11 bases and J dropped 0 bases, with 13 bases sitting between them. The CDR3 DNA reads as TGTGCCCCCAGGGACATATTGAACACTGAAGCTTTCTTT. Translating gives CAPRDILNTEAFF. Using reference TRBV25-1 and TRBJ1-1 for the parts outside the CDR3, the full variable domain is EADIYQTPRYLVIGTGKKITLECSQTMGHDKMYWYQQDPGMELHLIHYSYGVNSTEKGDLSSESTVSRIRTEHFPLTLESARPSHTSQYLCAPRDILNTEAFFGQGTRLTVV.

This chain joins TRBV11-2 and TRBJ2-1; 8 nucleotides match TRBD2. CDR1 is SGHAT and CDR2 is FQNNGV in the germline V gene. With 7 bases clipped from V and 6 bases from J, the junction kept 5 bases outside the gene matches. The CDR3 runs 13 residues. The CDR3 here is CASILSGINEQFF. The CDR3, as DNA: TGTGCCAGCATCCTTAGCGGGATCAATGAGCAGTTCTTC.

The gene calls are TRBV11-2 and TRBJ2-2; D possibly corresponds to TRBD2 (6 bases). The V end lost 4 bases, the J end lost 3 bases, and 15 bases lay between the germline ends. CDR3 size: 16 residues. From germline, CDR1 is SGHAT and CDR2 FQNNGV. Here the CDR3 DNA reads TGTGCCAGCAGCTCCCCTGGGACTGTGCACACCGGGGAGCTGTTTTTT. Translating it yields CASSSPGTVHTGELFF.

The chain recombines TRBV6-5 with TRBJ1-1; D gene unclear. Trimming removed 7 bases at V and 3 bases at J, with 12 bases between. The length of the CDR3 is 13 residues. CDR1 and CDR2 (germline): MNHEY, SVGAGI. As DNA, the CDR3 is TGTGCCAGCACTAAACGCCGATACACTGAAGCTTTCTTT. The encoded protein is CASTKRRYTEAFF.

J is TRBJ1-5 and V is TRBV27; the match to TRBD1 covers 9 bases. This CDR3 is 15 amino acids long. Germline V CDR1 and CDR2: MNHEY, SMNVEV (reference sequence). V lost 6 bases to trimming and J lost 3 bases; unmatched junction nucleotides: 6. The CDR3 DNA reads TGTGCCAGCAGGGGACAGGGTTGGGCCAATCAGCCCCAGCATTTT. This sequence encodes CASRGQGWANQPQHF.

This rearrangement joins TRBV19 to TRBJ1-3; D possibly corresponds to TRBD1 (5 bases). CDR3 size: 15 residues. Trimming took 4 bases from V and 0 from J, leaving 10 bases between them. From germline, CDR1 is LNHDA and CDR2 SQIVND (reference sequence). CDR3 nucleotides: TGTGCCAGTAGTACTGACAGCTACTCTGGAAACACCATATATTTT. It encodes CASSTDSYSGNTIYF.

The chain recombines TRBV10-3 with TRBJ2-1; tentative D call: TRBD1 (6 bases). Trimming removed 3 bases at V and 5 bases at J, with 11 bases between. The CDR3 sequence is 14 residues long. Germline CDR1 reads ENHRY; CDR2 reads SYGVKD. The CDR3 here is CAISERTVNNEQFF. Written as DNA, the CDR3 is TGTGCCATCAGTGAAAGGACAGTAAACAATGAGCAGTTCTTC.

The V gene is TRBV10-3, the J gene TRBJ2-3; 8 bases are a match to TRBD1. CDR3 size: 17 residues. Germline-derived CDR1 and CDR2 are ENHRY and SYGVKD. Trimming cost V 3 bases and J 2 bases; bases outside gene matches: 10. The CDR3 is CAISEILNRGVTDTQYF. The DNA of the CDR3 is TGTGCCATCAGTGAAATTTTAAACAGGGGGGTCACAGATACGCAGTATTTT.

The chain employs TRBV5-1 and TRBJ2-6; D uncertain. Trimming pared 1 base from V and 2 bases from J, leaving 4 bases between. Germline lookup yields CDR1 SGHRS and CDR2 YFSETQ. The CDR3 runs 14 residues. CDR3 bases: TGCGCCAGCAGCTTGTATGCTGGGGCCAACGTCCTGACTTTC. Translated: CASSLYAGANVLTF.

The rearrangement joins TRBV19 to TRBJ2-7, with 12 bases matching TRBD2. The CDR3 covers 13 residues. Trimming took 6 bases from V and 7 from J; bases not matched to a gene: 4. CDR1 and CDR2 (germline): LNHDA, SQIVND (reference sequence). The CDR3 protein is CASRGLAGVEQYF. In nucleotides, the CDR3 is TGTGCCAGTAGGGGACTAGCGGGTGTAGAGCAGTACTTC.

V gene TRBV11-2 combines with J gene TRBJ1-2; 10 bases are shared with TRBD1. The J segment lost 5 bases and the V segment lost 3 bases, leaving 12 bases of the junction unmatched. Germline lookup yields CDR1 SGHAT and CDR2 FQNNGV. The CDR3 consists of 17 residues. The CDR3 DNA is TGTGCCAGCAGCTTCGCCGGGACAGGGGCTGCCCTTTATGGCTACACCTTC. Translated, it gives CASSFAGTGAALYGYTF. Full variable domain (rest looked up from reference TRBV11-2 and TRBJ1-2): EAGVAQSPRYKIIEKRQSVAFWCNPISGHATLYWYQQILGQGPKLLIQFQNNGVVDDSQLPKDRFSAERLKGVDSTLKIQPAKLEDSAVYLCASSFAGTGAALYGYTFGSGTRLTVV.

The chain employs TRBV6-6 and TRBJ2-7, with 7 bases identical to TRBD1. V shed 6 bases and J 3 bases; nucleotides not matched to a gene: 8. Germline V lookup: CDR1 MNHNY, CDR2 SVGAGI (reference sequence). The CDR3 length is 14 residues. As DNA, the CDR3 is TGTGCCAGCAGCCGAGACAGGGCTCTCTACGAGCAGTACTTC. Residues: CASSRDRALYEQYF.

The chain joins TRBV5-6 to TRBJ2-4, with a tentative D call TRBD2 (6 bases). The CDR3 runs 14 residues. V was trimmed by 0 bases and J by 7 bases, leaving 11 bases between them. CDR1 is SGHDT and CDR2 is YYEEEE in the germline V gene. CDR3 in DNA: TGTGCCAGCAGCTTGGTCGGGAGATTGAACATTCAGTACTTC. It yields the protein CASSLVGRLNIQYF.

Concerning this clone itself: Other DNA sequences from this sample encode an identical CDR3 as well. The chain combines TRBV28 with TRBJ1-2; TRBD1 matches at 11 bases. V was clipped by 4 bases and J by 4 bases; unmatched bases: 2. The V gene's germline CDR1 is MDHEN and CDR2 SYDVKM. CDR3 size: 14 residues. In DNA, the CDR3 is TGTGCCAGCAGTTCCGGACAGGGGGCCTATGGCTACACCTTC. Translated, it gives CASSSGQGAYGYTF.

The chain couples TRBV15 to TRBJ2-3; 10 nucleotides line up with TRBD2. Per the germline V gene, CDR1 is LNHNV and CDR2 is YYDKDF (reference sequence). CDR3 size: 17 residues. Trimming took 0 bases from V and 6 from J; bases not matched to a gene: 9. The CDR3 nucleotides are TGTGCCACCAGCAGAGATGTTGCTAGCGGGAGAGGCGATACGCAGTATTTT. It codes for CATSRDVASGRGDTQYF.

The chain recombines TRBV19 with TRBJ2-7, with D perhaps matching TRBD2 (6 bases). This CDR3 spans 14 amino acids. The germline gives CDR1 LNHDA, CDR2 SQIVND (reference sequence). V dropped 4 bases and J dropped 3 bases, with 13 bases sitting between them. CDR3 sequence reads: CASSTGNGGYEQYF. CDR3 nucleotides: TGTGCCAGTAGTACAGGGAACGGGGGCTACGAGCAGTACTTC.

V gene TRBV19 combines with J gene TRBJ1-1; 9 nucleotides agree with TRBD1. In germline, CDR1 is LNHDA, CDR2 SQIVND (reference sequence). With 3 bases clipped from V and 7 bases from J, the junction kept 6 bases outside the gene matches. There are 14 residues in the CDR3. The CDR3 region is CASSIRQGDVEAFF. CDR3 in DNA: TGTGCCAGTAGTATCAGACAGGGGGATGTTGAAGCTTTCTTT.

The rearrangement links TRBV5-4 to TRBJ2-5; unclear D gene. Germline assignment: CDR1 SGHNT and CDR2 YYREEE (reference sequence). The CDR3 covers 13 residues. Trimming removed 0 bases from V and 2 bases from J, with 5 bases in between. The CDR3 loop reads CASSLAQQETQYF. The CDR3 DNA reads TGTGCCAGCAGCTTGGCACAGCAAGAGACCCAGTACTTC.